These 2 T cell receptor beta chains were sequenced from one sample in a study of T cells after yellow fever vaccination. MiXCR, run by TCRdb on the 5' RACE reads, gives a single entry per CDR3 protein. The sample includes under 550,000 distinct CDR3 sequences, 20% to 25% seen only once; the top ten take roughly 16%. The sequencing used PBMCs, collected roughly 20 days after the first yellow fever vaccination. All receptors come from a man aged 18 to 30 who received the YFV17D yellow fever vaccine.

As DNA, the CDR3 is TGCAGTGCCCAGGGGGGAGCCTACGAGCAGTACTTC. It translates to CSAQGGAYEQYF. The rearrangement joins TRBV20-1 to TRBJ2-7; a weak D match, TRBD1 (7 bases). Trimming left V 6 bases short and J 2 bases short, with 11 bases between. The V gene's germline CDR1 is DFQATT and CDR2 SNEGSKA (reference sequence). This CDR3 has 12 residues.

The chain recombines TRBV20-1 with TRBJ1-5; D perhaps matches TRBD1 (5 bases). V gave up 0 bases and J gave up 2 bases, with 8 bases separating them. The CDR3 loop spans 14 amino acids. Germline-derived CDR1 and CDR2 are DFQATT and SNEGSKA (reference sequence). The CDR3, as DNA: TGCAGTGCTAGAGAGTCCAGGGGCAATCAGCCCCAGCATTTT. Protein: CSARESRGNQPQHF.